This TCR beta chain stems from a study of neurological immune-mediated disorders. This clonotype came up many times. Antigen: not known. CDR3 length equals 15 residues. The germline gives CDR1 SGHRS, CDR2 YFSETQ. With 4 bases clipped from V and 7 bases from J, the junction kept 12 bases outside the gene matches. The time point here: longitudinal time-point 2. A total of 2 million PBMCs stored at -80 degrees C provided the unsorted libraries. Study-wide results and caveats: Private repertoires in all groups were suggested, as expanded clones shared no CDR3 amino acid sequences across subjects.

The cDNA was generated through 5'RACE incorporating 10-nucleotide random UMIs. From 15-18 subjects, every sequencing run obtained over 190 million TCR-beta sequences. TCRdb used MiXCR to reprocess the 5' RACE reads, holding one entry per CDR3 protein. The sample consists of some 100,000 distinct CDR3 sequences, around 13% of them appearing once. The receptor comes from a female donor with HTLV-1-associated myelopathy (HAM/TSP). The rearrangement uses TRBV5-1 and TRBJ2-7, with 9 bases matching TRBD1. Sequenced sample: PBMCs. The CDR3 sequence is CASSPVGQGLGEQYF. The CDR3 region has the DNA TGCGCCAGCAGCCCTGTGGGACAGGGTCTGGGTGAGCAGTACTTC.